This paragraph covers one T cell receptor (beta chain) sequence. Its specificity is unknown. Profiled with immunoSEQ multiplex PCR; TCRdb holds only in-frame clones, not every one. The sample consists of more than 85,000 clones, just over 90% of them appearing once. The data stem from a study of siplizumab effects on memory and regulatory T cells. Study-level points and caveats: The authors could not assign a naive or memory phenotype to roughly 80-96% of proliferating CD4+ or CD8+ clones.

V shed 2 bases and J shed 1 base, with 9 bases lying between them. Per germline, CDR1 MNHNY and CDR2 SVGAGI (reference sequence). The CDR3 is 15 residues long. This chain connects TRBV6-6 to TRBJ1-5; D might be TRBD1 (6 bases). The source is a human donor in good health. Sequencing was performed on Tregs sorted from blood. CDR3 DNA: TGTGCCAGCAGTTACGCCGGGACAAGCAATCAGCCCCAGCATTTT. Translated: CASSYAGTSNQPQHF.